The subject of this entry is one T cell receptor beta chain. These data originate in a study of blood T cell repertoires in COVID-19. Losses at the gene ends were 5 bases for V and 3 bases for J; bases not matched to a gene: 3. Germline CDR1 is MNHEY and CDR2 is SVGAGI. The CDR3 totals 13 residues. Repertoires were generated with immunoSEQ multiplex PCR, while TCRdb's copy carries only in-frame clones and drops some. The profile shows approximately 300,000 clones, more than 85% of them singletons. Assignments of participants to cohorts depended upon their own reported clinical history. The receptor was isolated from a woman aged 25 to 39 who had been exposed to COVID-19. The chain carries TRBV6-5 and TRBJ1-2, with 7 positions matching TRBD1. The sequenced sample was PBMCs or T cells enriched from blood (not recorded which). Here the CDR3 DNA reads TGTGCCAGCAGTCCCGGGACAGACTATGGCTACACCTTC. Protein product: CASSPGTDYGYTF.